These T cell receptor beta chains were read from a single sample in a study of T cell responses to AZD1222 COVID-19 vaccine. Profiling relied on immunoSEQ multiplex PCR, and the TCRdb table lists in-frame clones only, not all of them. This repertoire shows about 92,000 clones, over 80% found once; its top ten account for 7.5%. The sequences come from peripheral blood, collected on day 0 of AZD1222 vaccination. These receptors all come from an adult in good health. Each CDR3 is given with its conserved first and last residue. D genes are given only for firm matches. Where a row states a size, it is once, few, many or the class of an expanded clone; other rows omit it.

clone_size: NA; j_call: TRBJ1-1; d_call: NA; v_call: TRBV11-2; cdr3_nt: TGTGCCAGCGCCGGGACCATGAACACTGAAGCTTTCTTT; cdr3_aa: CASAGTMNTEAFF
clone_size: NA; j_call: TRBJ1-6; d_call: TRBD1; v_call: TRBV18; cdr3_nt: TGTGCCAGCTCACCACGCCCAGGGGGCGTCGATTCACCCCTCCACTTT; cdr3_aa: CASSPRPGGVDSPLHF
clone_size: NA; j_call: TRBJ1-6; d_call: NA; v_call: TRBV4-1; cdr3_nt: TGCGCCAGCAGCCAAGTCCCCCCGGGAAGCTCACCCCTCCACTTT; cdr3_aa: CASSQVPPGSSPLHF
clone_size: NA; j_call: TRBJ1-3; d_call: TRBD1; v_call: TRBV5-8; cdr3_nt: TGTGCCAGCAGCTCCCAGGGGGCAGGCTCTGGAAACACCATATATTTT; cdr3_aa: CASSSQGAGSGNTIYF
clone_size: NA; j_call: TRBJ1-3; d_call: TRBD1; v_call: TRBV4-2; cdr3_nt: TGTGCCAGCAGCCAAGCTGGGGACAGGGGATTTTCAACTGGAAACACCATATATTTT; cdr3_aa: CASSQAGDRGFSTGNTIYF
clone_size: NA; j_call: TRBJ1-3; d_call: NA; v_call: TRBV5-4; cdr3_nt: TGTGCCAGCAGCTTCGGATCAAGAAGAAACACCATATATTTT; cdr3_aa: CASSFGSRRNTIYF
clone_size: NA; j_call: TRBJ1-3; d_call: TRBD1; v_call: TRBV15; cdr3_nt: TGTGCCACCAGCAGAGGCACAGGGGGGGGAAACACCATATATTTT; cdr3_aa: CATSRGTGGGNTIYF
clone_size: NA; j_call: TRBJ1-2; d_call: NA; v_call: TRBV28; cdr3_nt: TGTGCCAGCAGGGGAACTAACTATGGCTACACCTTC; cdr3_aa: CASRGTNYGYTF
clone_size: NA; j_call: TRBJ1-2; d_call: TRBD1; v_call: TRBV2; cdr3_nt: TGTGCCAGCACCGGGACAGACATCTATGGCTACACCTTC; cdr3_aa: CASTGTDIYGYTF
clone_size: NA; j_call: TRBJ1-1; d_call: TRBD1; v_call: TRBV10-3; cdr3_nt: TGTGCCATCAGTCGGGGACAGGGATCCCCTGAAGCTTTCTTT; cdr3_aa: CAISRGQGSPEAFF
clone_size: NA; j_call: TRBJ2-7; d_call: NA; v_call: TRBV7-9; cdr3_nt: TGTGCCAGCAGCTTAGAGTCGGGGACCTACGAGCAGTACTTC; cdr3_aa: CASSLESGTYEQYF
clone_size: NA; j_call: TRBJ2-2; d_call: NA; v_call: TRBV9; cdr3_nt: TGTGCCAGCAGCGTAGGGAACGGGGAGCTGTTTTTT; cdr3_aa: CASSVGNGELFF
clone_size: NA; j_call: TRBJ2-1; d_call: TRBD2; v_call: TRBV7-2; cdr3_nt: TGTGCCAGCAGCTCGGGACTAGCGGGGGGTTTGAATGAGCAGTTCTTC; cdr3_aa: CASSSGLAGGLNEQFF
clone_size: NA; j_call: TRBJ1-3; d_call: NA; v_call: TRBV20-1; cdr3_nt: TGCAGTGCTAGTACGCAGAGCTCTGGAAACACCATATATTTT; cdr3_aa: CSASTQSSGNTIYF
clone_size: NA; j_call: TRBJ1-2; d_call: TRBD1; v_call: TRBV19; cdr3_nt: TGTGCCAGTAGTATCGGGACAGGGTCCTATGGCTACACCTTC; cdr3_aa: CASSIGTGSYGYTF
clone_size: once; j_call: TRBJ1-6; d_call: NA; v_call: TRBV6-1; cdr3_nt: TGTGCCAGCAGTGAAGGGTGGCGAGTCTATAATTCACCCCTCCACTTT; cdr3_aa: CASSEGWRVYNSPLHF
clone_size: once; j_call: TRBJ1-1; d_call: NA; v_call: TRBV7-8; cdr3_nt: TGTGCCAGCAGCTCCCCCCCGGGCCAGAACACTGAAGCTTTCTTT; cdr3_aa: CASSSPPGQNTEAFF
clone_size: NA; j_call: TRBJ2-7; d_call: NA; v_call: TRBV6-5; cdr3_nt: TGTGCCAGCAGCCAACTCGCGGCCCAATACGAGCAGTACTTC; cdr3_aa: CASSQLAAQYEQYF
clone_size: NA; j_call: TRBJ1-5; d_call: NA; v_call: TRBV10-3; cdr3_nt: TGTGCCATCAGTGGTTCTTCGGGGGGGAGCAATCAGCCCCAGCATTTT; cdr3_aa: CAISGSSGGSNQPQHF
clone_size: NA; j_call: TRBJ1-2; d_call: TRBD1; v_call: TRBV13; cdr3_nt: TGTGCCAGCAGCTCCGCGTTTACTAAACAGGGGGCTTCTAACTATGGCTACACCTTC; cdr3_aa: CASSSAFTKQGASNYGYTF
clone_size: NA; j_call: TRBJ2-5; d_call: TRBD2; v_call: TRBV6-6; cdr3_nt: TGTGCCAGCAGCCAACCTAGCGGTCGGGAGACCCAGTACTTC; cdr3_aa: CASSQPSGRETQYF
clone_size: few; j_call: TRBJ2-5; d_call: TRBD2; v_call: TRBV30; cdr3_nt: TGTGCCTGGAGTGTACCCGGACTAGCGGGAGTGGGAGAGACCCAGTACTTC; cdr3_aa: CAWSVPGLAGVGETQYF
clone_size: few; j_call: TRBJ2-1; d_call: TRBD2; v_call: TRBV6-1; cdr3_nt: TGTGCCAGCAGTGATGGGGGGACTAGCGGGGGAGCCGAGCAGTTCTTC; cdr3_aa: CASSDGGTSGGAEQFF
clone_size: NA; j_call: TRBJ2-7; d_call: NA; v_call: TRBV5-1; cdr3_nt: TGCGCCAGCAGCTTGTTAGGATACGAGCAGTACTTC; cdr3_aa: CASSLLGYEQYF
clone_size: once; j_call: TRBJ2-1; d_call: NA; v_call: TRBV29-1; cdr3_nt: TGCAGCGTTTGGCAAGGGGACCCTTGGGTCGGGCAGTTCTTC; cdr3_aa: CSVWQGDPWVGQFF
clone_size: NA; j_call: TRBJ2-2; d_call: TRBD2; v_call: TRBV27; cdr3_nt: TGTGCCAGCAGTTTAGGCGGGAGGGCCCCCGGGGAGCTGTTTTTT; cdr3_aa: CASSLGGRAPGELFF
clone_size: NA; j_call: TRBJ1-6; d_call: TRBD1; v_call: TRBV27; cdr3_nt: TGTGCCAGCAGTTCCGACAGGGGCAGGGCTTCACCCCTCCACTTT; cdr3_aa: CASSSDRGRASPLHF
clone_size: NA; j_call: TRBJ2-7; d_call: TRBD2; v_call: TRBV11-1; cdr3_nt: TGTGCCAGCACTAGCGGGAGTACGAGCTACGAGCAGTACTTC; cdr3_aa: CASTSGSTSYEQYF
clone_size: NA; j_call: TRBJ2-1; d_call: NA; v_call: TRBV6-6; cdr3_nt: TGTGCCAGCAGTTACGGGGTACAGAGCTCCTACAATGAGCAGTTCTTC; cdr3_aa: CASSYGVQSSYNEQFF
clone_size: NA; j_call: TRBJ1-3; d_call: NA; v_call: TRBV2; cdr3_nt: TGTGCCAGCAGTGAGAGGGAACAGATTACTGGAAACACCATATATTTT; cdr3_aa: CASSEREQITGNTIYF
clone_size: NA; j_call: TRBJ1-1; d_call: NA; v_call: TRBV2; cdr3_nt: TGTGCCAGCAGTGAACAGGGAGGTGGGACTGAAGCTTTCTTT; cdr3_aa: CASSEQGGGTEAFF
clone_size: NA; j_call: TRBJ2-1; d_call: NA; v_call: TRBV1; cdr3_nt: TGCACCAGCAGCCAAGCCTTTGGGGGCGAGGAAGATGAGCAGTTCTTC; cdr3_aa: CTSSQAFGGEEDEQFF
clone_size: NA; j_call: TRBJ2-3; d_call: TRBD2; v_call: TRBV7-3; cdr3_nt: TGTGCCAGCAGCTTGGTGACTAGCGGGAGAGGTGATACGCAGTATTTT; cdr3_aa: CASSLVTSGRGDTQYF
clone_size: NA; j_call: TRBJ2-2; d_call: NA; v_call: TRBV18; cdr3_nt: TGTGCCAGCTCACCCAAGAGACAGGCTAACACCGGGGAGCTGTTTTTT; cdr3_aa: CASSPKRQANTGELFF
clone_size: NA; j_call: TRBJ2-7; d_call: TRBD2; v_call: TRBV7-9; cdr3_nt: TGTGCCAGCAGCCTAGCGGGGCCATCCTACGAGCAGTACTTC; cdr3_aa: CASSLAGPSYEQYF
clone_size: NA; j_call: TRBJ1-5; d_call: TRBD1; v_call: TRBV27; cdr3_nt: TGTGCCAGCAGTTCAAACAGGGGCTCTCAGCCCCAGCATTTT; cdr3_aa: CASSSNRGSQPQHF
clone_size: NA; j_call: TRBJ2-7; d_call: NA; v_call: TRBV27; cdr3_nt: TGTGCCAGCAGGGCGGGCCAACAAATACCTTACGAGCAGTACTTC; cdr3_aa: CASRAGQQIPYEQYF
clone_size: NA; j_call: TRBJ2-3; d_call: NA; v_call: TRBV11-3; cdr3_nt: TGTGCCAGCAGCGTAACCCCCGGGACGCAAGACTATACGCAGTATTTT; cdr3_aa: CASSVTPGTQDYTQYF
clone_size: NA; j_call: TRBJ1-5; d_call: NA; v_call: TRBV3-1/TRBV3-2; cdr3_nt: TGTGCCAGCAGCCAAGCCGGGAATCAGCCCCAGCATTTT; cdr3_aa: CASSQAGNQPQHF
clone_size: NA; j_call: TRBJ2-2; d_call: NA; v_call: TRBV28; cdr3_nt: TGTGCCAGCAGTTTACCAAACACCGGGGAGCTGTTTTTT; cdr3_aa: CASSLPNTGELFF
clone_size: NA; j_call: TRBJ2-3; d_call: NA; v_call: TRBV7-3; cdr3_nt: TGTGCCAGCAGGAGATCTGGGGGAGACACAGATACGCAGTATTTT; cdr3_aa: CASRRSGGDTDTQYF
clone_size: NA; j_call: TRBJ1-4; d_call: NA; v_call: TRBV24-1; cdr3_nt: TGTGCCACCAGTGAAAAGACAGGCTACGAAAAACTGTTTTTT; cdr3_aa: CATSEKTGYEKLFF
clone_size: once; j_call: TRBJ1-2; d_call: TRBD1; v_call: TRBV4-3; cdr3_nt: TGCGCCAGCAGCCAAACGACAGGGGACTATGGCTACACCTTC; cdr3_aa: CASSQTTGDYGYTF
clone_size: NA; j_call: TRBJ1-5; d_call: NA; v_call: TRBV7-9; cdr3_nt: TGTGCCAGCAGCTTCGGGTTGAATCAGCCCCAGCATTTT; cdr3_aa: CASSFGLNQPQHF
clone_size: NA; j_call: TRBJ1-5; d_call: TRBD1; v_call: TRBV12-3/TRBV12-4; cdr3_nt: TGTGCCAGCAGTACAGGGGGGTATGGGCATTTT; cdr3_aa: CASSTGGYGHF
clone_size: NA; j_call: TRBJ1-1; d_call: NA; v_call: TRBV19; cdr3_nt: TGTGCCAGTAGTATAGTACATTACACTGAAGCTTTCTTT; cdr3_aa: CASSIVHYTEAFF
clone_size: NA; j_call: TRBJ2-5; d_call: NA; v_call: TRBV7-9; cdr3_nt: TGTGCCAGCAGCTTAGGCATAGCTTTGGACGGCCAAGAGACCCAGTACTTC; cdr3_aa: CASSLGIALDGQETQYF
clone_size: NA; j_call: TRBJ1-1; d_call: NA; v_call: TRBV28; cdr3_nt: TGTGCCAGCGGATCCCTTGGCTCAAACACTGAAGCTTTCTTT; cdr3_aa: CASGSLGSNTEAFF
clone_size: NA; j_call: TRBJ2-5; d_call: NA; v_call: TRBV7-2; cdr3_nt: TGTGCCAGCAGCCCAGGACACCAGACCCAGTACTTC; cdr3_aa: CASSPGHQTQYF
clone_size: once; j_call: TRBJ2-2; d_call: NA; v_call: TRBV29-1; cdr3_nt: TGCAGCGTTGAAGATGGTGGGCCGAACACCGGGGAGCTGTTTTTT; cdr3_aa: CSVEDGGPNTGELFF
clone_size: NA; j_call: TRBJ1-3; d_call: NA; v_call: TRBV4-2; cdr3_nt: TGTGCCAGCAGCCCCATTCTAGGCAGGGGCGATTTCTCTGGAAACACCATATATTTT; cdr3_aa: CASSPILGRGDFSGNTIYF
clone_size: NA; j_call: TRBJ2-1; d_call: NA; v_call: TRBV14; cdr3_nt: TGTGCCAGCAGCCAGACGACTAGACGGCCCTACAATGAGCAGTTCTTC; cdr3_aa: CASSQTTRRPYNEQFF
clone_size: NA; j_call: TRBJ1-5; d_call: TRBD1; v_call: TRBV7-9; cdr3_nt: TGTGCCAGCAGCTTGGGCAGGGGGGATCAGCCCCAGCATTTT; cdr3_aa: CASSLGRGDQPQHF
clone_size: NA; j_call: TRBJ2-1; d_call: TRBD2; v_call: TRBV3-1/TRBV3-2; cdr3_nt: TGTGCCAGCAGCCAAGTTCCTAGCGGGGCGAATGAGCAGTTCTTC; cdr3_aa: CASSQVPSGANEQFF
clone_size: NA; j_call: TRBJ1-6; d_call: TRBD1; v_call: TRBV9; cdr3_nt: TGTGCCAGCAGCGTAGATGGGCTCAGGGGGGTTAATTCACCCCTCCACTTT; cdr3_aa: CASSVDGLRGVNSPLHF
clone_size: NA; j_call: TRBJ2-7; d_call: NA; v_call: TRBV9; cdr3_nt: TGTGCCAGCAGCGTAGGGCAGTATCACGAGCAGTACTTC; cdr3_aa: CASSVGQYHEQYF
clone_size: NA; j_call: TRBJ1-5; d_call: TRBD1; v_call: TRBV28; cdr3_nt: TGTGCCAGCAGCCCCGACAGGGGGCTCTTGGGGAGACAGCCCCAGCATTTT; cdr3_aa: CASSPDRGLLGRQPQHF
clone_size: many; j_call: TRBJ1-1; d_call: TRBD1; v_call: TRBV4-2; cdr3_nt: TGTGCCAGCAGCCAAGGGGACAGGGACACTGAAGCTTTCTTT; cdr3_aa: CASSQGDRDTEAFF
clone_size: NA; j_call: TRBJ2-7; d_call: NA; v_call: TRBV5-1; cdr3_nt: TGCGCCAGCAGCGGAAGTTTCTACGAGCAGTACTTC; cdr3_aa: CASSGSFYEQYF